What follows is one TCR beta chain and its context. Antigen: not known. Trimming pared 3 bases from V and 3 bases from J, leaving 12 bases between. This CDR3 has 14 residues. Germline V gene lookup returns CDR1 MNHEY and CDR2 SMNVEV (reference sequence). The sample originates from a study of cytomegalovirus exposure and HLA in healthy donors. Broader study findings: Presence/absence analyses assumed roughly uniform sequencing depth across donors.

PCR employed 60 Vbeta and 13 Jbeta primers. The method was immunoSEQ multiplex PCR; TCRdb's version includes in-frame clones alone and lacks a portion of them. The sample shows some 90,000 clones, under 80% of them seen only once. The V and J genes are TRBV27 and TRBJ2-7, with D perhaps matching TRBD1 (6 bases). The specimen sequenced was PBMCs. This receptor was identified in a boy between 10 and 17 years old in good health and CMV-seronegative. CDR3 sequence: CASSFAGDGYEQYF. CDR3 DNA sequence: TGTGCCAGCAGTTTTGCAGGGGATGGCTACGAGCAGTACTTC.